This T cell receptor beta chain was identified during a study of blood T cell repertoires in COVID-19. Turning to the study itself: T cells, B-cell-depleted T cells, or PBMCs provided the cDNA or gDNA that served as material.

The CDR3 covers 15 residues. Trimming left V 1 base short and J 5 bases short, with 14 bases between. In germline, CDR1 is MGHRA, CDR2 YSYEKL. The protocol was immunoSEQ multiplex PCR, while the TCRdb copy is restricted to in-frame clones and leaves out a portion. There are about 230,000 clones in the sample; approximately 85% occur only once, and about 1% lies in the top ten. The receptor's source is a man between 35 and 55 years old with acute or convalescent COVID-19. The sequenced material came from peripheral blood. J is TRBJ2-5 and V is TRBV4-1; a possible D gene is TRBD2 (6 bases). The CDR3 protein is CASSQVPSVGETQYF. The CDR3 DNA is TGCGCCAGCAGCCAAGTCCCTAGCGTTGGGGAGACCCAGTACTTC.